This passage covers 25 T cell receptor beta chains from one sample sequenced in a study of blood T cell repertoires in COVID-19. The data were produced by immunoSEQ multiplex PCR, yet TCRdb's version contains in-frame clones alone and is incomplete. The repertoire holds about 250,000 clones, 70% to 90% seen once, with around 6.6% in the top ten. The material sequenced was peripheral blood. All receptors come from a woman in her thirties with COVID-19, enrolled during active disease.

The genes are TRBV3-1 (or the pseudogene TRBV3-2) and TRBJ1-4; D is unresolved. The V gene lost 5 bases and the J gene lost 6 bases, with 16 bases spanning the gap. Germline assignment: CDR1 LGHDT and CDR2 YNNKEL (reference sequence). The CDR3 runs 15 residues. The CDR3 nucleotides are TGTGCCAGCAGCTCCCGACTGGCTACTGATGAAAAACTGTTTTTT. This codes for CASSSRLATDEKLFF.

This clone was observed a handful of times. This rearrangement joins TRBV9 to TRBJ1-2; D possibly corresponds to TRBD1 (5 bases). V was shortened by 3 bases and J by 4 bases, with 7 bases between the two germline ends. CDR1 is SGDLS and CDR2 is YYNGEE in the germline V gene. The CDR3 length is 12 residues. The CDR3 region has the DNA TGTGCCAGCAGCGATGGGGCCTATGGCTACACCTTC. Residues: CASSDGAYGYTF. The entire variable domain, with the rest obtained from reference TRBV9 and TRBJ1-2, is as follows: DSGVTQTPKHLITATGQRVTLRCSPRSGDLSVYWYQQSLDQGLQFLIQYYNGEERAKGNILERFSAQQFPDLHSELNLSSLELGDSALYFCASSDGAYGYTFGSGTRLTVV.

The CDR3 bases are TGTGCCTGGAGTGTGGTCGAGGGTGAGCAGTTCTTC. Translating it yields CAWSVVEGEQFF. This chain joins TRBV30 and TRBJ2-1; tentatively, D is TRBD2 (5 bases). The CDR3 sequence is 12 residues long. V was shortened by 0 bases and J by 9 bases, with 9 bases between the two germline ends. CDR1 is GTSNPN, CDR2 SVGIG, per germline (reference sequence). The whole variable domain, filled in from reference TRBV30 and TRBJ2-1, reads SQTIHQWPATLVQPVGSPLSLECTVEGTSNPNLYWYRQAAGRGLQLLFYSVGIGQISSEVPQNLSASRPQDRQFILSSKKLLLSDSGFYLCAWSVVEGEQFFGPGTRLTVL.

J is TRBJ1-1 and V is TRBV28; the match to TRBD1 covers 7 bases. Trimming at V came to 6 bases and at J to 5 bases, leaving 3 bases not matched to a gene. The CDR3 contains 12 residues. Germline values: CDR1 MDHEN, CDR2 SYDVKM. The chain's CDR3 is CASRAGGTEAFF. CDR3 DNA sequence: TGTGCCAGCAGGGCAGGGGGGACTGAAGCTTTCTTT.

The CDR3 reads CASSHPQLRDRVKDTQYF. CDR3 DNA sequence: TGCGCCAGCAGCCATCCCCAGCTCCGGGACAGGGTTAAAGATACGCAGTATTTT. The genes are TRBV4-1 and TRBJ2-3; 9 nucleotides agree with TRBD1. The CDR3 length is 18 residues. The trim removed 3 bases at V and 5 bases at J, leaving 15 bases unmatched. Germline V lookup: CDR1 MGHRA, CDR2 YSYEKL.

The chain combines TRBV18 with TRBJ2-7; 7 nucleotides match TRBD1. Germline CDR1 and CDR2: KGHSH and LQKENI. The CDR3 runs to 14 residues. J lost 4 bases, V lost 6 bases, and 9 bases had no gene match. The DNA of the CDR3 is TGTGCCAGCTCCCTCGGGACAGAAGTATACGAGCAGTACTTC. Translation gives CASSLGTEVYEQYF.

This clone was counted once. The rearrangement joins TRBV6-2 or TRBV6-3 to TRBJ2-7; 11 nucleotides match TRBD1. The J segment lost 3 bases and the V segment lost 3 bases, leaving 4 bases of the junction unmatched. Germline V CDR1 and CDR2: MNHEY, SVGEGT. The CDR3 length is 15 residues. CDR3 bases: TGTGCCAGCAGTTATCGGACAGGGGGCGACTACGAGCAGTACGTC. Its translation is CASSYRTGGDYEQYV.

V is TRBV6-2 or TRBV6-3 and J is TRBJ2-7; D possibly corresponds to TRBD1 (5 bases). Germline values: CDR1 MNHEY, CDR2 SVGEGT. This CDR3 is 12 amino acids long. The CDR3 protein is CASSSPTAAHVV. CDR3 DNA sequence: TGTGCCAGCAGTTCCCCGACAGCTGCCCATGTCGTC.

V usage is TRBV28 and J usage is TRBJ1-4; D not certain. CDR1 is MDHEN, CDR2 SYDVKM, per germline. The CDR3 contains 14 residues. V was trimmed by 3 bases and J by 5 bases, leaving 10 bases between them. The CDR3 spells CASSFSGINEKLFF. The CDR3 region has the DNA TGTGCCAGCAGTTTTTCAGGAATCAATGAAAAACTGTTTTTT.

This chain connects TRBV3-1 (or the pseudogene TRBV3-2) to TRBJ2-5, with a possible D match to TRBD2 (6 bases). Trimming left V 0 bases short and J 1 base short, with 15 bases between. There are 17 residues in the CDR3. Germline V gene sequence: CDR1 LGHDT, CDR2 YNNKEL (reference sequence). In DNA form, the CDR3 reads TGTGCCAGCAGCCAAGATTGGGGGACTCAAACCCAAGAGACCCAGTACTTC. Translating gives CASSQDWGTQTQETQYF.

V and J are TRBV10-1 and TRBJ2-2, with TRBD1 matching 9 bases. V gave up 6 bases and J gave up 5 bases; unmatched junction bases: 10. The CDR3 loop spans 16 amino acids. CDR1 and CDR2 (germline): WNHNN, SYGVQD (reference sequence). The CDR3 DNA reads TGCGCCAGCAGAGATCCGGGACAGGGAGTGACCGGGGAGCTGTTTTTT. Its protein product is CASRDPGQGVTGELFF.

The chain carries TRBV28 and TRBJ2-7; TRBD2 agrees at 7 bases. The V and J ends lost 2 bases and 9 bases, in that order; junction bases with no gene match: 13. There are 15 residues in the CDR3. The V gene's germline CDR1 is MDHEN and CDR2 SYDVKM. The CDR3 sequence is CASSLGRAGRTWQYF. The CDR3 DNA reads TGTGCCAGCAGTTTAGGTAGAGCGGGGAGAACGTGGCAGTACTTC.

The CDR3 here is CASGGRQGPTFDEQFF. The CDR3 DNA sequence: TGCGCCAGCGGGGGTCGACAGGGTCCGACGTTCGATGAGCAGTTCTTC. The rearrangement links TRBV5-1 to TRBJ2-1; 7 bases agree with TRBD1. Germline CDR1 SGHRS, CDR2 YFSETQ. The CDR3 is 16 residues long. V shed 7 bases and J 8 bases; nucleotides not matched to a gene: 18.

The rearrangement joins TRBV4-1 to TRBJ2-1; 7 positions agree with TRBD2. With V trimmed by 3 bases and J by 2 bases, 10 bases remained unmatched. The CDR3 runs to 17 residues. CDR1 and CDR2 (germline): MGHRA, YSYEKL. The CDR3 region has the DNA TGCGCCAGCAGCCAGCGGGCTGCGGGACTACCCTACAATGAGCAGTTCTTC. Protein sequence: CASSQRAAGLPYNEQFF.

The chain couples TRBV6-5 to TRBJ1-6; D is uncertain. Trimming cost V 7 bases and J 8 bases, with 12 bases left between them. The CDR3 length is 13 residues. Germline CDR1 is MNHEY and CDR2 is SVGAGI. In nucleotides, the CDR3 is TGTGCCAGCACCGCAAGGAGAGATTCACCCCTCCACTTT. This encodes CASTARRDSPLHF.

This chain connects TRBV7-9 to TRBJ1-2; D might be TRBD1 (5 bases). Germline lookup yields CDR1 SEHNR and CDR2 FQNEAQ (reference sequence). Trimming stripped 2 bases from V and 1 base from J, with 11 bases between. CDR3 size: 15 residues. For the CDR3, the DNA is TGTGCCAGCAGCTTACAGGGCGGAATTAACTATGGCTACACCTTC. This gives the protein CASSLQGGINYGYTF.

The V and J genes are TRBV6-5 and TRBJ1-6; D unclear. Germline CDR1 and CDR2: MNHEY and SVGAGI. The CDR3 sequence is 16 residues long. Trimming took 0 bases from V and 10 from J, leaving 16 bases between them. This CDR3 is CASSYSVGGGSSPLHF. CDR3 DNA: TGTGCCAGCAGTTACTCGGTGGGAGGCGGTAGCTCACCCCTCCACTTT.

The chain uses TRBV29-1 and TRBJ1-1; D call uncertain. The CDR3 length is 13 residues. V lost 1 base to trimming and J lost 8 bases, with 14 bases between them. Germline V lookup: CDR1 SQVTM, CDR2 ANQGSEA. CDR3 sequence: CSVEVRNTPEAFF. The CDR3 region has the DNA TGCAGCGTTGAAGTGCGGAATACCCCGGAAGCTTTCTTT.

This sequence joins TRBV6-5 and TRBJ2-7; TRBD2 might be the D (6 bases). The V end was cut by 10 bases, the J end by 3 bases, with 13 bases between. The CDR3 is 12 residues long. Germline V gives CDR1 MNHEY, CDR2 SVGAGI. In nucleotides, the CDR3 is TGTGCCACCAGATCCGGGGGCTACGAGCAGTACGTC. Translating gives CATRSGGYEQYV.

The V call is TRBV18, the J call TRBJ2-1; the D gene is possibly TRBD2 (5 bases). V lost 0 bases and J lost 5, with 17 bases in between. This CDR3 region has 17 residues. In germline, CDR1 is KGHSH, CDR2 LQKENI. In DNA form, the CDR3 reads TGTGCCAGCTCACCACCCGGAGGTGGCCTAAAAGACAATGAGCAGTTCTTC. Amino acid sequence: CASSPPGGGLKDNEQFF.

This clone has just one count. In DNA, the CDR3 is TGTGCCAGCAGCGCCGCAGGCAGACCTAACTATGGCTACACCTTC. Its translation is CASSAAGRPNYGYTF. The gene calls are TRBV14 and TRBJ1-2; D call uncertain. Per germline, CDR1 SGHDN and CDR2 FVKESK. The length of the CDR3 is 15 residues. Trimming removed 5 bases from V and 0 bases from J, with 13 bases in between.

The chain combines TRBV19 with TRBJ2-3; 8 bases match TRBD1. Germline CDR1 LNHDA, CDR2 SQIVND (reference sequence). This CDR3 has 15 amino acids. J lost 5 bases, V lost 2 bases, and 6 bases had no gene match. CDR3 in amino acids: CASSILWTGKDTQYF. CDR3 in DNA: TGTGCCAGTAGTATACTCTGGACAGGGAAAGATACGCAGTATTTT.

CDR3: CASSYPGTSTTQYF. For the CDR3, the DNA is TGTGCCAGCAGTTACCCCGGGACTAGTACTACGCAGTATTTT. The chain is built from TRBV6-5 and TRBJ2-3, with 8 bases lining up with TRBD2. Germline lookup yields CDR1 MNHEY and CDR2 SVGAGI. The CDR3 is 14 amino acids. V gave up 2 bases and J gave up 8 bases; unmatched junction bases: 6.

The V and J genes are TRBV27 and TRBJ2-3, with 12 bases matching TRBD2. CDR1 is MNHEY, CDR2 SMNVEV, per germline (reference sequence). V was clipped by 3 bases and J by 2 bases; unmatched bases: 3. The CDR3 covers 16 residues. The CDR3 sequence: CASSFLAGGTTDTQYF. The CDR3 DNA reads TGTGCCAGCAGTTTTCTAGCGGGAGGGACCACAGATACGCAGTATTTT.

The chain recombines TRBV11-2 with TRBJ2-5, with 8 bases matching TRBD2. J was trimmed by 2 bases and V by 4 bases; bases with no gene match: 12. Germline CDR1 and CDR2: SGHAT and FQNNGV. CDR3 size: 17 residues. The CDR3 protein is CASSYTGTRKIQETQYF. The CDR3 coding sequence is TGTGCCAGCAGCTACACCGGGACTAGGAAAATACAAGAGACCCAGTACTTC. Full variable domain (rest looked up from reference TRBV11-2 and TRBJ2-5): EAGVAQSPRYKIIEKRQSVAFWCNPISGHATLYWYQQILGQGPKLLIQFQNNGVVDDSQLPKDRFSAERLKGVDSTLKIQPAKLEDSAVYLCASSYTGTRKIQETQYFGPGTRLLVL.